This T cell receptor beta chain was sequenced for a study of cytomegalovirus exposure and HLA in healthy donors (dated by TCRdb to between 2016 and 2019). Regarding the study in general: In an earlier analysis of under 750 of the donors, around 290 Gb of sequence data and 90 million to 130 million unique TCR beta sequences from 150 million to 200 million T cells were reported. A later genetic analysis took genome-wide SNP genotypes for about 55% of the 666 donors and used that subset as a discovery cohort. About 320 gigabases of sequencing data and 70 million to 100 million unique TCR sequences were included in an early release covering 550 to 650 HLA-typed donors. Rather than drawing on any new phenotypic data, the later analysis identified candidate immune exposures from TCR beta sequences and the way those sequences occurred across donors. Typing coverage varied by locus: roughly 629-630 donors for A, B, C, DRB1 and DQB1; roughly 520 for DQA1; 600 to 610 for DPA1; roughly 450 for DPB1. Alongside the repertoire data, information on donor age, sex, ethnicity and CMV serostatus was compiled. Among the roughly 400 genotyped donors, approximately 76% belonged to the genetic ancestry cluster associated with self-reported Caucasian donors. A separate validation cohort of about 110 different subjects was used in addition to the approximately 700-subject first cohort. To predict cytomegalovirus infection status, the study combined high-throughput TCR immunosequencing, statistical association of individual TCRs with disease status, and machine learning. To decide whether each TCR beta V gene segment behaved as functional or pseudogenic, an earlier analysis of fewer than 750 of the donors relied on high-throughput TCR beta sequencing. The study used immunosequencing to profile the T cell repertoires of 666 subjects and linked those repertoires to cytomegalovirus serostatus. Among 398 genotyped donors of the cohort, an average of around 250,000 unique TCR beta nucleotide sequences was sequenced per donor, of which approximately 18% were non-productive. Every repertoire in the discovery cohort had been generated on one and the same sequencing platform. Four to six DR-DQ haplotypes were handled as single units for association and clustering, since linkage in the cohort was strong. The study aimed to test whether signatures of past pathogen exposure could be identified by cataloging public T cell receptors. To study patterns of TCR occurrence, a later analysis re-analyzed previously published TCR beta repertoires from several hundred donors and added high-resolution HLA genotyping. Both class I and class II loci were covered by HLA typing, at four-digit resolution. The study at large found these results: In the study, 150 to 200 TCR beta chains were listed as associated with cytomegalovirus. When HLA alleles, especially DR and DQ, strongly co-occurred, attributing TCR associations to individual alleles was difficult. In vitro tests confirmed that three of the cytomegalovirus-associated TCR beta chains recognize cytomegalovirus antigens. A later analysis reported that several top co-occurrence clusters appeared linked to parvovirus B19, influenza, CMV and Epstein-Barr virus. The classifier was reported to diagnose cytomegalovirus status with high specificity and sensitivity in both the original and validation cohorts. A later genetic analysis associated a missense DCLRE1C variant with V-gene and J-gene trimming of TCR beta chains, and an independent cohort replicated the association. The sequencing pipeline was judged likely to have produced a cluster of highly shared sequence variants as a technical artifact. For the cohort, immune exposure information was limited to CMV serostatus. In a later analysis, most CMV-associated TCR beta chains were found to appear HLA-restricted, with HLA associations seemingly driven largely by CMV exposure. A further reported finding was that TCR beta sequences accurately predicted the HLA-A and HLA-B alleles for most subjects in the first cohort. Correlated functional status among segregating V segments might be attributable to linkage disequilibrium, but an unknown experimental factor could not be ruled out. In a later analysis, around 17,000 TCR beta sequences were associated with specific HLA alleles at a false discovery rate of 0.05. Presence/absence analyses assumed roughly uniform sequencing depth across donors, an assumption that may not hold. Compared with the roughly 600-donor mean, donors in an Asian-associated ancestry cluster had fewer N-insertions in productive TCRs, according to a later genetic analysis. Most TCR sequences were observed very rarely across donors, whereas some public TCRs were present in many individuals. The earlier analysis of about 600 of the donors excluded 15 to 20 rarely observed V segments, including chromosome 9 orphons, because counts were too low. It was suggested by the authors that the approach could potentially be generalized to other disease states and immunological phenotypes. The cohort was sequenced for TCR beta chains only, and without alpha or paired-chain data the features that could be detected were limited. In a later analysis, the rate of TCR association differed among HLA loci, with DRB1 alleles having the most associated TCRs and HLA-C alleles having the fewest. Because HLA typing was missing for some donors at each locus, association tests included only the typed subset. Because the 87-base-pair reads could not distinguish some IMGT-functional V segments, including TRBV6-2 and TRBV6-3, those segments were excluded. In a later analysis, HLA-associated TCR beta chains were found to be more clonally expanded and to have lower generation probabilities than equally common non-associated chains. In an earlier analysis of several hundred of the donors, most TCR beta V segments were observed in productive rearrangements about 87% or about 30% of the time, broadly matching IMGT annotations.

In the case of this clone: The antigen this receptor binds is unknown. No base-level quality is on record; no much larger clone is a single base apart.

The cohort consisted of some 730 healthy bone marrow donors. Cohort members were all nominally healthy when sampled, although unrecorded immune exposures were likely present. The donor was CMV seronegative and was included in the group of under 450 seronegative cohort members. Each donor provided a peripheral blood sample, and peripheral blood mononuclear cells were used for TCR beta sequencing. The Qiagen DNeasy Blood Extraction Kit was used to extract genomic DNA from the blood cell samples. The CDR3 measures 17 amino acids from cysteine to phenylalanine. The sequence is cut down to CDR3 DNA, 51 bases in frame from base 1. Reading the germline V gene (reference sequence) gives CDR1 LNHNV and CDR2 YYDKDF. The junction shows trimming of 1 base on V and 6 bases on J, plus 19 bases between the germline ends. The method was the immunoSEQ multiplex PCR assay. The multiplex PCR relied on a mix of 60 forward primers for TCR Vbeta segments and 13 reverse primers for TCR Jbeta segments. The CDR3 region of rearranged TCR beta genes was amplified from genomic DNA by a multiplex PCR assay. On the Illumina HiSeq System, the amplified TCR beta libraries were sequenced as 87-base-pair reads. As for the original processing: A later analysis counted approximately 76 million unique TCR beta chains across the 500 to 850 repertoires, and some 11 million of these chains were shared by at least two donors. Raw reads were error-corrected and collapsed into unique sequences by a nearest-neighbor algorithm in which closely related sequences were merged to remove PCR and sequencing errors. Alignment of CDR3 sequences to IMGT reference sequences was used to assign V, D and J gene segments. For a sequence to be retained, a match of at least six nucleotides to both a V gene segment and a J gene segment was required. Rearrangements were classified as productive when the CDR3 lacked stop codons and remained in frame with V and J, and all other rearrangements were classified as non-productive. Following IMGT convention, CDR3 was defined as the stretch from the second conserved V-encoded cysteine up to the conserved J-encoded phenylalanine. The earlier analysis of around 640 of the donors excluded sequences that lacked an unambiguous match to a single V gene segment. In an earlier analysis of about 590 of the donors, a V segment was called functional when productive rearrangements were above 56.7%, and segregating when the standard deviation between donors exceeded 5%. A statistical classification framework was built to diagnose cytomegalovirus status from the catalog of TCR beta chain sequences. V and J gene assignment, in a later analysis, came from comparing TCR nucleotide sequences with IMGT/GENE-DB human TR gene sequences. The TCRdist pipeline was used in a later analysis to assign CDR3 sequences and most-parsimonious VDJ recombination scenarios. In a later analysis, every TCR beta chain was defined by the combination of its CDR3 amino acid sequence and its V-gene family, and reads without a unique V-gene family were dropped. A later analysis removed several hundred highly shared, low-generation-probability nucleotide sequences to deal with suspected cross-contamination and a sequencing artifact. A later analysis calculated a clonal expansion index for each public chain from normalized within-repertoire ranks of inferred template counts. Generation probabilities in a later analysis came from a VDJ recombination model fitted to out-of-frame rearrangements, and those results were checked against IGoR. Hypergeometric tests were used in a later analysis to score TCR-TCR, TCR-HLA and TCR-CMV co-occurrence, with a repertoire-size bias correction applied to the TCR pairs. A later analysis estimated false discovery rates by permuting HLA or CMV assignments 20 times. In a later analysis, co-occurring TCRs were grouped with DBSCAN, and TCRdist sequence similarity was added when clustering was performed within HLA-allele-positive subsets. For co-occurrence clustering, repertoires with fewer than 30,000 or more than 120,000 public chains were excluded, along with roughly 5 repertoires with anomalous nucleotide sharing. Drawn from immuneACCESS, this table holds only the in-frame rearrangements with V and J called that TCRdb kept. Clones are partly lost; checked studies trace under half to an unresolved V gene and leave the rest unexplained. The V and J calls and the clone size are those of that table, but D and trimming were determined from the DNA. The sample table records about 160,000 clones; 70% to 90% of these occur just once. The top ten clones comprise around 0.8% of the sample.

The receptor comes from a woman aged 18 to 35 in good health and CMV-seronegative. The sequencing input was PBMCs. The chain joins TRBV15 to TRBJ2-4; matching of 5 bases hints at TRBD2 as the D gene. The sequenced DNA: TGTGCCACCAGCAGAGGTCAGAGGGCGCAGGAGAGAAACATTCAGTACTTC. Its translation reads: CATSRGQRAQERNIQYF. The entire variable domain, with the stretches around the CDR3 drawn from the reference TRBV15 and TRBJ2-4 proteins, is DAMVIQNPRYQVTQFGKPVTLSCSQTLNHNVMYWYQQKSSQAPKLLFHYYDKDFNNEADTPDNFQSRRPNTSFCFLDIRSPGLGDTAMYLCATSRGQRAQERNIQYFGAGTRLSVL.